The clone carrying this T cell receptor beta chain was found a few times. Its antigen is not identified. The data were obtained in a study of T cells in Graves' hyperthyroidism and ophthalmopathy. Findings and limits, study-wide: Blood also contained most expanded thyroid clonotypes above 0.001.

Germline V gene sequence: CDR1 SNHLY, CDR2 FYNNEI. The J segment lost 4 bases and the V segment lost 11 bases, leaving 6 bases of the junction unmatched. CDR3 length: 14 amino acids. RNA transcripts gave rise to amplified TCR beta CDR3 regions. HTBI primers were used for first-round RT-PCR of the TCR CDR3. TCRdb called the multiplex PCR reads again in MiXCR, with one record for every CDR3 protein. The table lists about 350,000 distinct CDR3 sequences, about 14% of them singletons. Patients were aged 18 to 65, had disease duration under 2 months, and had newly diagnosed hyperthyroidism. Exclusions: uncontrolled infection, other autoimmune disease, pregnancy, lactation.

The chain has TRBV2 and TRBJ2-3; 13 bases agree with TRBD2. The sequencing input was blood. The origin of this receptor is a woman aged 25-40 years with Graves' hyperthyroidism. CDR3 DNA: TGTGCCTCGAGACTAGCGGGAGGTGCAGATACGCAGTATTTT. It yields the protein CASRLAGGADTQYF. The whole variable domain, filled in from reference TRBV2 and TRBJ2-3, reads EPEVTQTPSHQVTQMGQEVILRCVPISNHLYFYWYRQILGQKVEFLVSFYNNEISEKSEIFDDQFSVERPDGSNFTLKIRSTKLEDSAMYFCASRLAGGADTQYFGPGTRLTVL.